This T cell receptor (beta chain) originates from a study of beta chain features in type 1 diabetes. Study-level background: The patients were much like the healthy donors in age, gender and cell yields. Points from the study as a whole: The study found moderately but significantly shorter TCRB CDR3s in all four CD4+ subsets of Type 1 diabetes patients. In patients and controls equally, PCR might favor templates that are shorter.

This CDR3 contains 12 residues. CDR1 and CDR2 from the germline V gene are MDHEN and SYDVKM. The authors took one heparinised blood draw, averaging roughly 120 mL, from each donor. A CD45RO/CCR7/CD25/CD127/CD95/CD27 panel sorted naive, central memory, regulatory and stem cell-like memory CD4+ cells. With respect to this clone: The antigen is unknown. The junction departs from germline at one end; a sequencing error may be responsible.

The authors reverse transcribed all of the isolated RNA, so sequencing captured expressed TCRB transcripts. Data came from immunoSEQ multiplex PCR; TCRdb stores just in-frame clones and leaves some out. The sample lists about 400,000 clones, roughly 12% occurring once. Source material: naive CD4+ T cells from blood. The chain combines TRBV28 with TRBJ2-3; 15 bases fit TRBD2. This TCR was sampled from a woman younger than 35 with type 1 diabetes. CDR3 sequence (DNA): TGTGCCAGCAGTTCCGGACTAGCGGGAGGGCGATTT. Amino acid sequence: CASSSGLAGGRF.